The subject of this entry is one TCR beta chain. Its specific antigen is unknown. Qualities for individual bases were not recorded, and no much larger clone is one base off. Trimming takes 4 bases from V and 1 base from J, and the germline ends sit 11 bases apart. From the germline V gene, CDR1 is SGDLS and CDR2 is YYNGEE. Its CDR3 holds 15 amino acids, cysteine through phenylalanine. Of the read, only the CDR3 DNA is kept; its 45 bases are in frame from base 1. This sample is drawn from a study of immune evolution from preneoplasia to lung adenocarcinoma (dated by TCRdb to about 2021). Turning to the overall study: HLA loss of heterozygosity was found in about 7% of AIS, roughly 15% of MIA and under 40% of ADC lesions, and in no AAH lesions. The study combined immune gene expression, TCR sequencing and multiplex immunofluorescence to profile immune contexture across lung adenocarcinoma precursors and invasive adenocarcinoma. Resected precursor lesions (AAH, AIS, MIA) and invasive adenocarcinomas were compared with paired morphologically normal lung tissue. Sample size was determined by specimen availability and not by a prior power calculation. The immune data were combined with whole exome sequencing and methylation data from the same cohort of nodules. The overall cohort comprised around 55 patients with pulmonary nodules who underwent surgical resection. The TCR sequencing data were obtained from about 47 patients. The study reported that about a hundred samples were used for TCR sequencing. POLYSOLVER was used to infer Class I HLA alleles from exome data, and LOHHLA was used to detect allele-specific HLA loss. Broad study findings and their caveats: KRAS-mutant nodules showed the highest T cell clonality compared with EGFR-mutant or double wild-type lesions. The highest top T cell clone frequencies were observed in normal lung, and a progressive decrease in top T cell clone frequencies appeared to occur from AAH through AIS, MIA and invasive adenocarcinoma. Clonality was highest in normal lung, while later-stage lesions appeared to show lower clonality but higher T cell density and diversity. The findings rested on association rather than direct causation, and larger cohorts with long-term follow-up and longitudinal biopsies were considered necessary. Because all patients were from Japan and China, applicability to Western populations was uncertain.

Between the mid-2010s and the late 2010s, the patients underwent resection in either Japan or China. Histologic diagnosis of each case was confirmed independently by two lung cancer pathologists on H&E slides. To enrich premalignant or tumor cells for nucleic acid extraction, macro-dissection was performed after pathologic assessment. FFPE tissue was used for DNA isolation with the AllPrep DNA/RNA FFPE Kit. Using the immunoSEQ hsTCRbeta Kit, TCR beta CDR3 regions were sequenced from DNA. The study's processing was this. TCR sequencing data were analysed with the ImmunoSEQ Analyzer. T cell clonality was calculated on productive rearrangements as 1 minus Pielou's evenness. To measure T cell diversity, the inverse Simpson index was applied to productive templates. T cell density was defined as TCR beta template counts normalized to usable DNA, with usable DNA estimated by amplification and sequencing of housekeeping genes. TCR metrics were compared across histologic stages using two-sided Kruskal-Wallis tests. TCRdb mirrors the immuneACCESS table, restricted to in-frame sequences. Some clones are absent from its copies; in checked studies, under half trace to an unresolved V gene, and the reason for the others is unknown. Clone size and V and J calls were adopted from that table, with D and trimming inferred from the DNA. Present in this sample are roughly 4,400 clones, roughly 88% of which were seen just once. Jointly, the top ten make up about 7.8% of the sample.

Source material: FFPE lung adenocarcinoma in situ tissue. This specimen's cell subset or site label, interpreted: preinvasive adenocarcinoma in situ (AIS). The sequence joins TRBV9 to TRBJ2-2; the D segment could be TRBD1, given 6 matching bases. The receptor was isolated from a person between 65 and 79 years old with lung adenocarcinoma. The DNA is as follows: TGTGCCAGCAGCCAACGACAGGAGAACACCGGGGAGCTGTTTTTT. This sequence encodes CASSQRQENTGELFF.